This T cell receptor (beta chain) is from a study of CD8 T cells in Susac syndrome. Sequencing of TCR beta was performed on blood CD8+ T cells and on blood CD4+ T cells. Treatment-naive patients with stable or active relapsing-remitting disease served as multiple sclerosis controls. Negative isolation was used for CD8+ and CD4+ T cells, and FACS enrichment was applied to TEMRA cells. cDNA came from approximately 0.5 to 1 ug RNA primed by random hexamers. TCR beta CDR3 was amplified by immunoSEQ multiplex PCR. This amplification extended across 54 Vbeta and 13 Jbeta segments. TCRdb processed the immunoSEQ multiplex PCR reads anew with MiXCR; each CDR3 protein has one entry. Altogether under 150,000 distinct CDR3 sequences are present, approximately 94% being singletons, with the ten largest covering about 0.12%. CDR3 size: 15 residues. Germline V gene data show CDR1 as SGHRS and CDR2 as YFSETQ. Germline trimming cut 4 bases from V and 6 bases from J; bases unmatched to any gene: 7.

V usage is TRBV5-1 and J usage is TRBJ1-6, with 7 bases lining up with TRBD1. The receptor comes from a human donor with multiple sclerosis. Sequenced input: CD4+ T cells from PBMCs. The CDR3 DNA is TGCGCCAGCAGCCCGGGACAGCGCTTTAATTCACCCCTCCACTTT. Its translation is CASSPGQRFNSPLHF.